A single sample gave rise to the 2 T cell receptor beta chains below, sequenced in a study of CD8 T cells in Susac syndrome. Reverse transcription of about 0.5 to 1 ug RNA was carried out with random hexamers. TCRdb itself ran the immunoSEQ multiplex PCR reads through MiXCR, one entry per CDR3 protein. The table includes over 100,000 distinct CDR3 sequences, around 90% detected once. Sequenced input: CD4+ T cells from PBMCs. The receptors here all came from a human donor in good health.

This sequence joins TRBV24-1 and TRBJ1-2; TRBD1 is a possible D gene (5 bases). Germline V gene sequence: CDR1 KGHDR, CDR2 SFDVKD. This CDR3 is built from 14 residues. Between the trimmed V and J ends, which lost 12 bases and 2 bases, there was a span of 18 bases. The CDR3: CAPAGDRGNYGYTF. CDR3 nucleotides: TGTGCCCCGGCGGGTGACAGAGGCAACTATGGCTACACCTTC.

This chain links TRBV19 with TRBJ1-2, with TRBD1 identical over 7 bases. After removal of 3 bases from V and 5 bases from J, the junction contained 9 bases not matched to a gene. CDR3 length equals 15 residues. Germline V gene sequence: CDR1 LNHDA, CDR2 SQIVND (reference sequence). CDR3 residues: CASSIPLTGSYGYTF. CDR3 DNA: TGTGCCAGTAGTATTCCGTTGACAGGGAGTTATGGCTACACCTTC.